This TCR beta chain was observed in a study of cytotoxic CD8 clonotypes in ibrutinib-treated CLL. At the level of the study: Patients gave response samples after a median about eleven months of treatment, range 6 to 36.

In the case of this clone: Its antigen remains unknown.

The study's findings and limits: Ibrutinib response saw clonality rise, and progression saw it return toward baseline.

The data were produced by immunoSEQ multiplex PCR, yet TCRdb's version contains in-frame clones alone and is incomplete. The sample lists hundreds of thousands of clones, about 75% occurring once. The CDR3 loop spans 13 amino acids. Germline V CDR1 and CDR2: MGHDK, SYGVNS. With 2 bases removed from V and 3 bases from J, the gap between germline ends came to 8 bases. The V and J genes are TRBV25-1 and TRBJ2-7; D is ambiguous. This TCR was sampled from a human donor with chronic lymphocytic leukemia. The specimen was PBMCs, collected after 12 months of ibrutinib treatment. The CDR3, as DNA: TGTGCCAGCAGTGAAGACACTGGCTACGAGCAGTACTTC. Amino acid sequence: CASSEDTGYEQYF.